This entry is about one TCR beta chain. Its specificity is not known. These data belong to a study of shared clonotypes between healthy human individuals. General observations from the study: In the sorted subsets, rarefaction showed sequencing was incomplete despite large depth.

V shed 5 bases and J shed 4 bases, with 18 bases lying between them. This CDR3 comprises 15 residues. Germline V gene sequence: CDR1 SGHRS, CDR2 YFSETQ. Assay: immunoSEQ multiplex PCR; the TCRdb copy retains only in-frame clones and omits some. The sample includes a few million clones, 80% to 95% seen only once; the top ten take 0.39%. This receptor was obtained from a man between 18 and 35 years old in good health. Some clones in this sample may be carry-over from other donors' samples. Sequencing was carried out using naive CD4+ T cells from PBMCs. Subset meaning: CD45RA+ positively selected. The V and J genes are TRBV5-1 and TRBJ2-5; tentatively, D is TRBD2 (6 bases). The chain's CDR3 is CASSTSSRRVETQYF. The CDR3 bases are TGCGCCAGCAGTACGAGCAGCCGGAGGGTAGAGACCCAGTACTTC.